What follows is one TCR beta chain and its context. The assay was immunoSEQ multiplex PCR, and TCRdb's table has in-frame clones only and misses some. Among about 93,000 clones listed, approximately 94% were seen once. Blood sampling was done at baseline, cycle 4 day 1, and cycle 7 day 1. The data are from a study of OX40 agonist ivuxolimab in advanced cancers. Overall study: Three partial responders included one hepatocellular carcinoma patient and two cutaneous melanoma patients.

The sequenced sample was CD4+ or CD8+ T cells sorted from blood, obtained in a trial of the OX40 agonist ivuxolimab. This receptor was obtained from an adult with an advanced solid tumor such as melanoma, head and neck, liver or kidney cancer.

The CDR3 sequence: CSVETGDSDTEAFF. CDR3 nucleotides: TGCAGCGTTGAGACAGGGGATTCGGACACTGAAGCTTTCTTT. The J gene is TRBJ1-1, the V gene TRBV29-1; TRBD1 matches 8 bases. V dropped 3 bases and J dropped 3; count of bases not matched to a gene: 6. The CDR3 sequence is 14 residues long. In germline, CDR1 is SQVTM, CDR2 ANQGSEA.